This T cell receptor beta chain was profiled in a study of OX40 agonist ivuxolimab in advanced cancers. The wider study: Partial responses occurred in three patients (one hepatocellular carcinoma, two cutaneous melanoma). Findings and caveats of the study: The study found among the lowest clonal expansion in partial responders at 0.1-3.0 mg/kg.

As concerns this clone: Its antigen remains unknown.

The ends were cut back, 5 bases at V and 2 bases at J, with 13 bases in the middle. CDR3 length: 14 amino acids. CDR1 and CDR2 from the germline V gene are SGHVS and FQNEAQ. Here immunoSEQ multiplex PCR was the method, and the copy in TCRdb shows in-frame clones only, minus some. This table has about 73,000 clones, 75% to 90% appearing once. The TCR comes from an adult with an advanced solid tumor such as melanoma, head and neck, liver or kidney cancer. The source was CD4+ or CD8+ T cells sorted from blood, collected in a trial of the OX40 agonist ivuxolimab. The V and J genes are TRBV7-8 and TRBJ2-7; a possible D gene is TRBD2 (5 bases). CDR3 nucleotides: TGTGCCAGCAGCCTTGAGGGATCGGCCTACGAGCAGTACTTC. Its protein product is CASSLEGSAYEQYF.